The text below deals with one T cell receptor (beta chain). The data belong to a study of cytomegalovirus exposure and HLA in healthy donors. The CDR3 is made up of 14 amino acids. V was clipped by 4 bases and J by 2 bases, with 12 bases between them. The germline V gene has CDR1 SGHRS and CDR2 YFSETQ. Both 60 Vbeta primers and 13 Jbeta primers went into the PCR. The method was immunoSEQ multiplex PCR; TCRdb's version includes in-frame clones alone and lacks a portion of them. The data hold more than 150,000 clones, with roughly 80% observed a single time. The material sequenced was PBMCs. J is TRBJ2-5 and V is TRBV5-1, with D perhaps TRBD2 (6 bases). The sequence was obtained from a man aged 45-65 years in good health and CMV-seronegative. CDR3 coding DNA: TGCGCCAGCAGCCCTGGGACTTTTCAAGAGACCCAGTACTTC. It yields the protein CASSPGTFQETQYF.